This T cell receptor beta chain was captured by sequencing in a study of naive and memory T cell subsets. The CDR3 runs 13 residues. Germline loops: CDR1 DFQATT, CDR2 SNEGSKA (reference sequence). V lost 6 bases and J 4 bases, leaving 14 bases between the germline ends. Both TRBC1 and TRBC2 were covered by a beta constant-region primer of two equimolar oligonucleotides. Four rounds of PCR amplified the ligated cDNA using nested alpha and beta constant-region primers plus SP2. TCRdb ran MiXCR on the UMI-ligation and nested PCR reads and lists one entry per CDR3 protein. Altogether around 110,000 distinct CDR3 sequences are present, around 35% being singletons, with the ten largest covering approximately 0.9%.

The origin of this receptor is a human donor in good health. Source material: central memory CD4+ T cells from blood. The genes are TRBV20-1 and TRBJ2-3; D remains unclear. The CDR3 bases are TGCAGTGCCCCCGGAGCTATGTCAGATACGCAGTATTTT. It codes for CSAPGAMSDTQYF.